The clone carrying this TCR beta chain was observed a few times. Its antigen is not known. These data come from a study of a mutant IDH1 vaccine in newly diagnosed glioma. Study-wide context: The timing of visit V12 was week 35, and that of visit V13 was week 47.

This CDR3 is 14 amino acids long. The germline V gene encodes CDR1 SGHRS and CDR2 YFSETQ. Trimming pared 2 bases from V and 4 bases from J, leaving 9 bases between. Specified time point: week 35, safety follow-up. Every vaccination contained 300 ug of the mutant IDH1 20-mer peptide and was paired with topical imiquimod. The donors had new WHO grade 3 or 4 astrocytomas; these were IDH1-mutant and ATRX-lost. Clones were sequenced by immunoSEQ multiplex PCR, and TCRdb holds only the in-frame ones, with some missing. This sample carries 25,000 to 30,000 clones, 65% to 80% of them seen once, and the ten largest clones take 6.5% to 9.5%.

The chain carries TRBV5-1 and TRBJ1-4; unclear D gene. This TCR derives from a man aged 45-60 years with glioma. Sequenced material: PBMCs, taken from a glioma patient whose treatment included an IDH1 peptide vaccine. The CDR3 is CASSFGGSNEKLFF. The CDR3 region has the DNA TGCGCCAGCAGCTTTGGAGGAAGTAATGAAAAACTGTTTTTT.